These 7 T cell receptor beta chains originate from one sample sequenced in a study of cytomegalovirus exposure and HLA in healthy donors. The study ran its PCR with 60 Vbeta and 13 Jbeta primers. The table came from immunoSEQ multiplex PCR; TCRdb's copy has only in-frame clones and leaves some out. The sample has some 200,000 clones. Sequencing was carried out using PBMCs. These receptors were obtained from a boy younger than 18 in good health and CMV-seronegative.

J is TRBJ1-1 and V is TRBV15, with TRBD1 matching over 8 bases. In germline, CDR1 is LNHNV, CDR2 YYDKDF (reference sequence). There are 15 residues in the CDR3. The V segment lost 5 bases and the J segment 3 bases; nucleotides outside the gene matches: 8. CDR3 amino acids: CATSRIGQGHTEAFF. DNA for the CDR3: TGTGCCACCAGCCGTATTGGACAGGGTCACACTGAAGCTTTCTTT. Full variable domain (rest looked up from reference TRBV15 and TRBJ1-1): DAMVIQNPRYQVTQFGKPVTLSCSQTLNHNVMYWYQQKSSQAPKLLFHYYDKDFNNEADTPDNFQSRRPNTSFCFLDIRSPGLGDTAMYLCATSRIGQGHTEAFFGQGTRLTVV.

Notes on this clone: This sample also contains other DNA sequences that code for the same CDR3. The genes are TRBV29-1 and TRBJ1-1; a possible D gene is TRBD1 (6 bases). The germline CDR1 and CDR2 sequences are SQVTM and ANQGSEA. This CDR3 has 14 residues. Trimming took 7 bases from V and 1 from J, leaving 16 bases between them. The CDR3: CSGVLGTSNTEAFF. The CDR3 DNA is TGCAGCGGAGTTTTGGGGACATCGAACACTGAAGCTTTCTTT.

The V and J genes are TRBV5-4 and TRBJ1-2; TRBD1 matches 9 bases. From germline, CDR1 is SGHNT and CDR2 YYREEE (reference sequence). With 5 bases clipped from V and 3 bases from J, the junction kept 5 bases outside the gene matches. The CDR3 contains 14 residues. CDR3 amino acids: CASRFRDRDYGYTF. For the CDR3, the DNA is TGTGCCAGCAGGTTCCGGGACAGGGACTATGGCTACACCTTC.

The chain carries TRBV28 and TRBJ2-7; TRBD1 matches at 10 bases. This CDR3 has 14 amino acids. Germline CDR1 MDHEN, CDR2 SYDVKM. V lost 6 bases, J lost 4 bases, and 6 bases stayed unmatched. The CDR3 DNA is TGTGCCAGCAGAAGAGACAGGGGGCATTACGAGCAGTACTTC. This sequence encodes CASRRDRGHYEQYF.

Regarding this clone: The same CDR3 arises from other DNA sequences in this sample as well. The chain joins TRBV15 to TRBJ2-1; 8 positions agree with TRBD2. Germline CDR1 is LNHNV and CDR2 is YYDKDF (reference sequence). This CDR3 comprises 16 residues. V shed 3 bases and J 4 bases; nucleotides not matched to a gene: 8. The CDR3 protein is CATSRDRLAGYNEQFF. Here the CDR3 DNA reads TGTGCCACCAGCAGGGATAGGTTAGCGGGGTACAATGAGCAGTTCTTC.

The V call is TRBV6-1, the J call TRBJ2-7; D ambiguous. V gave up 8 bases and J gave up 5 bases, with 13 bases separating them. CDR1 MNHNS and CDR2 SASEGT come from the germline V gene. The CDR3 spans 12 residues. The DNA of the CDR3 is TGTGCCAGCGTCACCACTTCTCACGAGCAGTACTTC. This encodes CASVTTSHEQYF.

The V call is TRBV19, the J call TRBJ1-2; D gene uncertain. The V and J ends lost 3 bases and 6 bases respectively, with 11 bases between them. The CDR3 runs to 13 residues. Looked up from germline, CDR1 is LNHDA and CDR2 is SQIVND (reference sequence). The CDR3 protein is CASSIWRADGYTF. The CDR3 coding sequence is TGTGCCAGTAGTATCTGGAGGGCGGATGGCTACACCTTC.